Sequencing of this T cell receptor (beta chain) was carried out in a study of technical replicates of blood from a handful of donors (dated by TCRdb to the late 2010s). The receptor library was made with the immunoSEQ multiplex PCR assay. TCRdb provides this immuneACCESS table in a form limited to in-frame rearrangements. Some clones are lacking; in checked studies, under half of them reflect an unresolved V gene, and why the rest are absent is not known. This sample has about 81,000 clones in its table, and about 96% of those were observed once. The ten largest account for nearly 0.2% of the sample. As to this clone: Its antigen has not been determined. Germline is not matched at one junction end, which may reflect a read error.

This sequence was found in a human donor in good health. Sequencing was performed on T cells isolated from PBMCs.

The CDR3 reads as follows: CASSDFSGTSSSF. The base sequence is TGCGCCAGCAGTGACTTTAGTGGGACTAGCTCCTCCTTC. The chain uses TRBV10-2 and TRBJ2-7, and 9 junction bases match TRBD2. There are 13 amino acids in the CDR3, from cysteine to phenylalanine inclusive. Only the CDR3 part of the read is kept: 39 bases, read in frame from the first base. For CDR1 and CDR2, the germline V gene lists WSHSY and SAAADI.